These 26 T cell receptor beta chains originate from one sample sequenced in a study of T cells after yellow fever vaccination. TCRdb recomputed calls from the 5' RACE reads with MiXCR, one row per CDR3 protein. The sample shows about 150,000 distinct CDR3 sequences, approximately 6.6% of them seen only once. Sequences were derived from CD4+ T cells sorted from PBMCs, sampled 10 days after the yellow fever booster vaccination. These receptors came from a man aged 25 to 40 who received the YFV17D yellow fever vaccine.

This clonotype has at least ten counts. The chain combines TRBV29-1 with TRBJ2-5; the match to TRBD1 covers 8 bases. With V trimmed by 7 bases and J by 4 bases, 8 bases remained unmatched. CDR3 length: 13 residues. CDR1 SQVTM and CDR2 ANQGSEA come from the germline V gene. The CDR3 protein is CSADRGYAETQYF. The CDR3 nucleotides are TGCAGCGCCGACAGGGGCTATGCAGAGACCCAGTACTTC.

This clonotype was observed at least ten times. This rearrangement joins TRBV10-2 to TRBJ2-3; 11 bases agree with TRBD2. This CDR3 is 15 amino acids long. Germline CDR1 reads WSHSY; CDR2 reads SAAADI. J lost 1 base, V lost 6 bases, and 3 bases had no gene match. The DNA for the CDR3 is TGCGCCAGCAGCGGGACTAGCGGACGCACAGATACGCAGTATTTT. This encodes CASSGTSGRTDTQYF.

This clonotype has only a few counts. This chain joins TRBV20-1 and TRBJ2-5, with 10 bases that match TRBD1. Germline CDR1 reads DFQATT; CDR2 reads SNEGSKA (reference sequence). Trimming cost V 2 bases and J 2 bases; bases outside gene matches: 2. CDR3 size: 14 residues. CDR3: CSARRTGGQETQYF. In DNA form, the CDR3 reads TGCAGTGCTAGAAGGACAGGGGGACAAGAGACCCAGTACTTC.

There are many counts of this clonotype. This chain joins TRBV12-3 or TRBV12-4 and TRBJ1-6, with D hard to call. The CDR3 has 12 residues. Trimming removed 6 bases at V and 6 bases at J, with 6 bases between. CDR3 residues: CASSGTNSPLHF. Here the CDR3 DNA reads TGTGCCAGCAGCGGTACTAATTCACCCCTCCACTTT.

This clonotype was seen at least ten times. The V call is TRBV29-1, the J call TRBJ1-1; 8 nucleotides match TRBD1. The germline gives CDR1 SQVTM, CDR2 ANQGSEA. The CDR3 length is 12 residues. V lost 4 bases and J lost 5; bases outside the gene matches: 3. CDR3 sequence: CSVGQGKTEAFF. The DNA for the CDR3 is TGCAGCGTTGGACAGGGGAAGACTGAAGCTTTCTTT.

This sequence joins TRBV5-1 and TRBJ1-1; D call uncertain. Germline V gives CDR1 SGHRS, CDR2 YFSETQ. The CDR3 contains 14 residues. The V and J ends lost 0 bases and 1 base respectively, with 7 bases between them. CDR3 sequence: CASSLVAGNTEAFF. CDR3 DNA: TGCGCCAGCAGCTTGGTCGCGGGGAACACTGAAGCTTTCTTT.

The CDR3 region has the DNA TGTGCCAGCACCACGCAACCGGGTCCGGGCACCTACGAGCAGTACTTC. Protein product: CASTTQPGPGTYEQYF. This chain links TRBV6-2 or TRBV6-3 with TRBJ2-7, with D unresolved. V gave up 7 bases and J gave up 2 bases, with 21 bases separating them. Per the germline V gene, CDR1 is MNHEY and CDR2 is SVGEGT. This CDR3 spans 16 amino acids.

At least ten counts were recorded for this clonotype. The chain is built from TRBV7-2 and TRBJ2-3; D perhaps matches TRBD1 (6 bases). Trimming left V 5 bases short and J 5 bases short, with 14 bases between. Germline CDR1 reads SGHTA; CDR2 reads FQGNSA. The length of the CDR3 is 14 residues. DNA of the CDR3: TGTGCCAGCAGCCGACAGACAGGTCAAGATACGCAGTATTTT. The encoded protein is CASSRQTGQDTQYF.

This rearrangement joins TRBV2 to TRBJ1-5, with a possible D match to TRBD1 (6 bases). In germline, CDR1 is SNHLY, CDR2 FYNNEI. V was trimmed by 8 bases and J by 2 bases, leaving 13 bases between them. This CDR3 is 14 amino acids long. The CDR3 loop is CASSNRDGNQPQHF. The CDR3 bases are TGTGCCAGCTCGAACAGGGACGGCAATCAGCCCCAGCATTTT. Full variable domain (remainder filled in from reference TRBV2 and TRBJ1-5): EPEVTQTPSHQVTQMGQEVILRCVPISNHLYFYWYRQILGQKVEFLVSFYNNEISEKSEIFDDQFSVERPDGSNFTLKIRSTKLEDSAMYFCASSNRDGNQPQHFGDGTRLSIL.

This clonotype was seen ten or more times. V usage is TRBV18 and J usage is TRBJ2-5, with TRBD2 matching over 10 bases. The germline CDR1 and CDR2 sequences are KGHSH and LQKENI. Trimming took 6 bases from V and 6 from J; bases not matched to a gene: 16. The CDR3 has 17 residues. The CDR3 DNA reads as TGTGCCAGCTCGCCCCCGGGACTAGCGTGGGAGGAAAAGACCCAGTACTTC. Translation gives CASSPPGLAWEEKTQYF.

This clonotype was counted between two and nine times. The chain couples TRBV7-2 to TRBJ2-3; 7 bases align to TRBD2. The CDR3 is 15 amino acids. V lost 2 bases, J lost 3 bases, and 5 bases stayed unmatched. Per the germline V gene, CDR1 is SGHTA and CDR2 is FQGNSA. DNA of the CDR3: TGTGCCAGCAGCTTAAGTGGGAGGGTTACAGATACGCAGTATTTT. It specifies CASSLSGRVTDTQYF.

This chain uses TRBV19 with TRBJ1-5; tentative D call: TRBD1 (5 bases). V lost 0 bases to trimming and J lost 9 bases, with 18 bases between them. The germline gives CDR1 LNHDA, CDR2 SQIVND (reference sequence). CDR3 size: 16 residues. CDR3 sequence (DNA): TGTGCCAGTAGTATAGAGTTAACAGGCGCAATAGGGCCCCAGCATTTT. Protein product: CASSIELTGAIGPQHF.

A few counts support this clonotype. This chain joins TRBV5-1 and TRBJ2-5, with 11 bases fitting TRBD2. V shed 2 bases and J 4 bases; nucleotides not matched to a gene: 4. The V gene's germline CDR1 is SGHRS and CDR2 YFSETQ. The CDR3 extends over 15 amino acids. The CDR3 region is CASSLLAGDPETQYF. The CDR3 bases are TGCGCCAGCAGCTTACTAGCGGGAGACCCAGAGACCCAGTACTTC.

In this sample, this clonotype turned up many times. The rearrangement uses TRBV11-3 and TRBJ2-1; 7 bases match TRBD2. Germline CDR1 is SGHNT and CDR2 is YENEEA. The CDR3 consists of 16 residues. V shed 5 bases and J 7 bases; nucleotides not matched to a gene: 14. CDR3 sequence reads: CASSLKSGTGLNEQFF. For the CDR3, the DNA is TGTGCCAGCAGCCTCAAAAGCGGGACCGGGCTGAATGAGCAGTTCTTC.

At least ten counts were recorded for this clonotype. The chain is built from TRBV27 and TRBJ2-5; D uncertain. Trimming took 3 bases from V and 3 from J, leaving 8 bases between them. There are 13 residues in the CDR3. The germline V gene encodes CDR1 MNHEY and CDR2 SMNVEV (reference sequence). DNA of the CDR3: TGTGCCAGCAGTTTCGCGCCCGAAGAGACCCAGTACTTC. Encoded protein: CASSFAPEETQYF.

The chain has TRBV3-1 and TRBJ2-7; D may be TRBD2 (6 bases). From germline, CDR1 is LGHDT and CDR2 YNNKEL (reference sequence). The V and J ends lost 0 bases and 0 bases respectively, with 21 bases between them. This CDR3 has 19 amino acids. The CDR3 region is CASSQDGVRGIGFSYEQYF. CDR3 nucleotides: TGTGCCAGCAGCCAAGATGGCGTGCGGGGCATAGGATTCTCCTACGAGCAGTACTTC.

The rearrangement joins TRBV10-3 to TRBJ2-6, with D perhaps given as TRBD1 or TRBD2 (5 bases each). The CDR3 is made up of 17 amino acids. Germline CDR1 is ENHRY and CDR2 is SYGVKD. The germline V and J ends were trimmed by 7 bases and 0 bases, with 16 bases remaining between them. CDR3 DNA: TGTGCCATCAACCTCGGGACGGGAAGCTCTGGGGCCAACGTCCTGACTTTC. Translating it yields CAINLGTGSSGANVLTF.

This clonotype has ten or more counts. The chain couples TRBV6-5 to TRBJ1-4; D is uncertain. The CDR3 spans 15 residues. The germline V gene has CDR1 MNHEY and CDR2 SVGAGI. The V gene lost 4 bases and the J gene lost 7 bases, with 16 bases spanning the gap. DNA of the CDR3: TGTGCCAGCAGTTCCAGATCCCTTGTAGGTGAAAAACTGTTTTTT. Protein: CASSSRSLVGEKLFF.

A few counts support this clonotype. The chain combines TRBV27 with TRBJ2-7; no reliable D call. The CDR3 consists of 15 residues. Germline CDR1 MNHEY, CDR2 SMNVEV (reference sequence). V lost 3 bases, J lost 0 bases, and 12 bases lay in between. As DNA, the CDR3 is TGTGCCAGCAGTTTTCGGGTCGCGACCTCCTACGAGCAGTACTTC. It encodes CASSFRVATSYEQYF.

This clonotype was recorded at least ten times. The genes are TRBV29-1 and TRBJ2-1; D might be TRBD1 or TRBD2, each matching 5 bases. The V gene's germline CDR1 is SQVTM and CDR2 ANQGSEA. This CDR3 has 12 residues. V gave up 7 bases and J gave up 12 bases, with 19 bases separating them. CDR3 in DNA: TGCAGCGCAACCGGGACCCCCGTTGGGCAGTTCTTC. Its protein is CSATGTPVGQFF.

This clonotype appeared many times. This sequence joins TRBV5-1 and TRBJ2-1, with 8 bases aligning to TRBD2. J gave up 9 bases and V 2 bases, and 10 bases lay outside the gene matches. The CDR3 consists of 15 residues. Germline CDR1 is SGHRS and CDR2 is YFSETQ. Here the CDR3 reads CASSLEREILSEQFF. In DNA, the CDR3 is TGCGCCAGCAGCTTAGAGCGGGAGATCCTCAGTGAGCAGTTCTTC. The full variable domain, with the rest looked up from reference TRBV5-1 and TRBJ2-1, is KAGVTQTPRYLIKTRGQQVTLSCSPISGHRSVSWYQQTPGQGLQFLFEYFSETQRNKGNFPGRFSGRQFSNSRSEMNVSTLELGDSALYLCASSLEREILSEQFFGPGTRLTVL.

The chain has TRBV12-3 or TRBV12-4 and TRBJ1-2, with D possibly TRBD1 on 6 matching bases. This CDR3 spans 17 amino acids. Trimming took 6 bases from V and 2 from J, leaving 22 bases between them. Here the CDR3 DNA reads TGTGCCAGCAGGGGATTCAAATCTAAACAGGGAAACTATGGCTACACCTTC. Encoded protein: CASRGFKSKQGNYGYTF.

This clonotype has a handful of counts. The chain employs TRBV19 and TRBJ1-2; 10 nucleotides match TRBD1. V lost 7 bases, J lost 2 bases, and 4 bases stayed unmatched. The germline V gene has CDR1 LNHDA and CDR2 SQIVND (reference sequence). CDR3 length: 14 amino acids. In DNA form, the CDR3 reads TGTGCCAGTAAGAGGACAGGGGGAAACTATGGCTACACCTTC. Encoded protein: CASKRTGGNYGYTF.

This clonotype occurred many times. The chain carries TRBV7-2 and TRBJ2-7, with TRBD1 identical over 7 bases. CDR1 SGHTA and CDR2 FQGNSA come from the germline V gene. CDR3 length: 15 amino acids. Trimming at V came to 4 bases and at J to 2 bases, leaving 8 bases not matched to a gene. The CDR3 protein is CASSYWTGNTYEQYF. CDR3 DNA: TGTGCCAGCAGCTACTGGACAGGCAATACCTACGAGCAGTACTTC.

There are many counts of this clonotype. This chain uses TRBV12-3 or TRBV12-4 with TRBJ2-1; tentative D call: TRBD2 (6 bases). Trimming stripped 8 bases from V and 5 bases from J, with 19 bases between. The CDR3 contains 15 residues. CDR3 residues: CASRGPRERNNEQFF. CDR3 nucleotide sequence: TGTGCCAGCCGGGGCCCCCGGGAGAGGAACAATGAGCAGTTCTTC.

This clonotype was found many times. V is TRBV30 and J is TRBJ2-1; D may match TRBD1 or TRBD2 (5 bases each). The CDR3 totals 14 residues. Trimming cost V 2 bases and J 0 bases, with 8 bases left between them. Germline V gives CDR1 GTSNPN, CDR2 SVGIG (reference sequence). The DNA for the CDR3 is TGTGCCTGGAGTAAGGGGAGCTCCTACAATGAGCAGTTCTTC. This gives the protein CAWSKGSSYNEQFF.